This T cell receptor beta chain appears in the sequencing data of a study of blood T cell repertoires in COVID-19. The wider study: The origin of the acute and convalescent COVID-19 samples was the United States, Italy and Spain. T cells, B-cell-depleted T cells, or PBMCs supplied cDNA or gDNA.

This CDR3 comprises 11 residues. Germline assignment: CDR1 SNHLY and CDR2 FYNNEI. V lost 4 bases and J lost 8, with 8 bases in between. Produced via immunoSEQ multiplex PCR; TCRdb's table is partial and in-frame only. The sample contains around 100,000 clones, around 87% of which appear only once. J is TRBJ1-1 and V is TRBV2, with D perhaps TRBD1 (6 bases). Sequenced sample: peripheral blood. This sequence was found in a woman older than 75 with acute or convalescent COVID-19. CDR3 bases: TGTGCCAGCAGTGGTGGACAGGAAGCTTTCTTT. Translating it yields CASSGGQEAFF. The complete variable domain, with remaining parts taken from reference TRBV2 and TRBJ1-1, reads EPEVTQTPSHQVTQMGQEVILRCVPISNHLYFYWYRQILGQKVEFLVSFYNNEISEKSEIFDDQFSVERPDGSNFTLKIRSTKLEDSAMYFCASSGGQEAFFGQGTRLTVV.